Sequencing of this T cell receptor (beta chain) was carried out in a study of T-cell memory formation after mild COVID-19. Findings of the study overall: Pre-infection memory already had some responding clones, implying cross-reactive memory joined. Clones that contracted clustered mainly in CM and EM if CD4+ and in EMRA if CD8+.

There are a few counts of this clonotype. What it binds is not known. In germline, CDR1 is LGHNA, CDR2 YNFKEQ. CDR3 length equals 14 residues. V lost 2 bases and J lost 1, with 7 bases in between. The authors produced TCR alpha and TCR beta cDNA libraries with sample barcodes and UMIs by 5'RACE using constant-segment primers. TCRdb re-called the 5' RACE reads through MiXCR, storing one row per CDR3 protein. The sample has 35,000 to 45,000 distinct CDR3 sequences, 7.3% seen once. Sequenced material: PBMCs or a T cell subset sorted from them (not recorded which). The rearrangement uses TRBV4-2 and TRBJ2-3; either TRBD1 or TRBD2 may fit D (5 bases each). The clonotype comes from a man aged 18 to 29 who had mild COVID-19 (a few samples of this study predate the infection). Cell type and time point are not known. DNA of the CDR3: TGTGCCAGCAGCCAATGGGACCGCACAGATACGCAGTATTTT. This encodes CASSQWDRTDTQYF.